This T cell receptor beta chain was documented in a study of Ad26.COV2.S vaccination and SARS-CoV-2 variants. Study observations and caveats: Substantial response breadth was reportedly seen for spike-specific CD8+ and CD4+ T cells after vaccination.

CDR3 length: 17 amino acids. CDR1 is LGHDT and CDR2 is YNNKEL in the germline V gene (reference sequence). After removal of 1 base from V and 4 bases from J, the junction contained 8 bases not matched to a gene. Worth noting for this clone: Its antigen is still unknown.

Some clones are missing from TCRdb's copy, which holds only in-frame ones; the method was immunoSEQ multiplex PCR. The sample carries hundreds of thousands of clones, 70% to 90% recorded once. Treatment specified: some 20 received Ad26.COV2.S at low or high dose, single or two shots; a few received placebo; per-sample allocation not given. The investigators took samples on day 63 after the first vaccine or placebo injection. Its platform was an Ad26 vector, and its expressed antigen was Wuhan-strain SARS-CoV-2 spike. The sequence was obtained from a person aged 18 to 59 who received the Ad26.COV2.S COVID-19 vaccine or a placebo. The starting material was peripheral blood, obtained in a trial of Ad26.COV2.S vaccine versus placebo. The V and J genes are TRBV3-1 (or the pseudogene TRBV3-2) and TRBJ2-5; 11 positions match TRBD2. This CDR3 is CASSQGLSSGGIETQYF. The DNA of the CDR3 is TGTGCCAGCAGCCAAGGTCTTTCTAGCGGGGGGATAGAGACCCAGTACTTC.